One sample yielded the 25 T cell receptor beta chains listed below, sequenced in a study of OX40 agonist ivuxolimab in advanced cancers. Only in-frame clones appear in the TCRdb table, and some are missing; sequencing was by immunoSEQ multiplex PCR. The data show 77,000 or so clones, 90% seen once. This specimen consisted of CD4+ or CD8+ T cells sorted from blood, obtained in a trial of the OX40 agonist ivuxolimab. The source of these receptors is an adult with an advanced solid tumor such as melanoma, head and neck, liver or kidney cancer.

Only a few counts were recorded for this clone. The genes are TRBV27 and TRBJ2-2; D call uncertain. The V gene's germline CDR1 is MNHEY and CDR2 SMNVEV (reference sequence). Between the trimmed V and J ends, which lost 1 base and 6 bases, there was a span of 18 bases. This CDR3 comprises 17 residues. The DNA of the CDR3 is TGTGCCAGCAGTTTATGGTCACCAGTCCCTGCTGCCGGGGAGCTGTTTTTT. It translates to CASSLWSPVPAAGELFF.

The chain combines TRBV5-1 with TRBJ2-3; D might be TRBD2 (6 bases). The CDR3 covers 16 residues. Germline CDR1 and CDR2: SGHRS and YFSETQ. The V and J ends lost 4 bases and 2 bases respectively, with 17 bases between them. CDR3 protein: CASSPGLSSLTDTQYF. The CDR3 nucleotides read TGCGCCAGCAGCCCGGGACTTTCCTCGCTCACAGATACGCAGTATTTT.

The chain employs TRBV19 and TRBJ2-6; D is unclear. This CDR3 is built from 16 residues. Trimming took off 2 bases at V and 0 bases at J, with 8 bases between the two ends. Germline loops: CDR1 LNHDA, CDR2 SQIVND (reference sequence). DNA for the CDR3: TGTGCCAGTAGTATACCTGGGGACTCTGGGGCCAACGTCCTGACTTTC. It yields the protein CASSIPGDSGANVLTF. The variable domain in full, with the rest retrieved from reference TRBV19 and TRBJ2-6, is DGGITQSPKYLFRKEGQNVTLSCEQNLNHDAMYWYRQDPGQGLRLIYYSQIVNDFQKGDIAEGYSVSREKKESFPLTVTSAQKNPTAFYLCASSIPGDSGANVLTFGAGSRLTVL.

Only one count was recorded for this clone. The chain employs TRBV6-1 and TRBJ2-7; unclear D gene. Germline loops: CDR1 MNHNS, CDR2 SASEGT. The CDR3 has 13 amino acids. V was trimmed by 4 bases and J by 0 bases, leaving 7 bases between them. The CDR3 region is CASSGRLSYEQYF. The CDR3 coding sequence is TGTGCCAGCAGTGGCAGACTCTCCTACGAGCAGTACTTC.

V is TRBV5-4 and J is TRBJ2-2, with 9 bases identical to TRBD2. CDR3 size: 17 residues. From germline, CDR1 is SGHNT and CDR2 YYREEE (reference sequence). Trimming took 4 bases from V and 1 from J; bases not matched to a gene: 8. The CDR3 reads CASSTGGAGGNTGELFF. The CDR3 bases are TGTGCCAGCAGCACCGGGGGAGCGGGGGGGAACACCGGGGAGCTGTTTTTT. The full variable domain, in which reference TRBV5-4 and TRBJ2-2 provide the parts outside the CDR3, is ETGVTQSPTHLIKTRGQQVTLRCSSQSGHNTVSWYQQALGQGPQFIFQYYREEENGRGNFPPRFSGLQFPNYSSELNVNALELDDSALYLCASSTGGAGGNTGELFFGEGSRLTVL.

The CDR3 here is CASSPDLQETQYF. CDR3 DNA: TGTGCCAGCTCACCCGACCTTCAAGAGACCCAGTACTTC. The chain joins TRBV18 to TRBJ2-5; D ambiguous. Germline CDR1 reads KGHSH; CDR2 reads LQKENI. The V end was cut by 3 bases, the J end by 2 bases, with 7 bases between. The CDR3 is 13 residues long.

As DNA, the CDR3 is TGTGCCATCAGAGCACAGGACGGGAACACCGGGGAGCTGTTTTTT. It specifies CAIRAQDGNTGELFF. The chain joins TRBV10-3 to TRBJ2-2, with D tentatively TRBD1 (5 bases). Germline V gene data show CDR1 as ENHRY and CDR2 as SYGVKD. This CDR3 comprises 15 residues. V lost 6 bases to trimming and J lost 1 base, with 12 bases between them.

This chain uses TRBV7-2 with TRBJ2-2; 11 positions agree with TRBD2. The germline V gene has CDR1 SGHTA and CDR2 FQGNSA. The J segment lost 7 bases and the V segment lost 6 bases, leaving 7 bases of the junction unmatched. The CDR3 loop spans 15 amino acids. The CDR3 sequence: CASSSLAGGIGELFF. Written as DNA, the CDR3 is TGTGCCAGCAGTTCCTTAGCGGGAGGGATCGGGGAGCTGTTTTTT. Full variable domain (outside the CDR3, taken from reference TRBV7-2 and TRBJ2-2): GAGVSQSPSNKVTEKGKDVELRCDPISGHTALYWYRQSLGQGLEFLIYFQGNSAPDKSGLPSDRFSAERTGGSVSTLTIQRTQQEDSAVYLCASSSLAGGIGELFFGEGSRLTVL.

The count of this clone is one. V is TRBV27 and J is TRBJ2-1; TRBD2 aligns across 11 bases. From germline, CDR1 is MNHEY and CDR2 SMNVEV (reference sequence). The length of the CDR3 is 14 residues. The V gene end was trimmed by 3 bases and the J gene end by 5 bases; junction bases not matched to a gene: 0. The CDR3, as DNA: TGTGCCAGCAGTTTGGGACTAGCGGACAATGAGCAGTTCTTC. Translated, it gives CASSLGLADNEQFF.

The chain joins TRBV2 to TRBJ2-7; D may be TRBD1 or TRBD2 (5 bases each). Trimming took off 9 bases at V and 5 bases at J, with 11 bases between the two ends. The length of the CDR3 is 11 residues. CDR1 and CDR2 (germline): SNHLY, FYNNEI. As DNA, the CDR3 is TGTGCCAGTTCACGAGGGGACGAGCAGTACTTC. Amino acid sequence: CASSRGDEQYF.

V usage is TRBV28 and J usage is TRBJ1-2; D uncertain. V lost 6 bases and J 8 bases, leaving 10 bases between the germline ends. The CDR3 consists of 11 residues. Germline values: CDR1 MDHEN, CDR2 SYDVKM. The CDR3 region is CASSLKGGYTF. CDR3 bases: TGTGCCAGCAGCTTAAAGGGCGGCTACACCTTC.

This chain uses TRBV19 with TRBJ2-2; 9 bases align to TRBD2. Germline CDR1 is LNHDA and CDR2 is SQIVND (reference sequence). V lost 6 bases and J lost 2; bases outside the gene matches: 4. The CDR3 runs 15 residues. DNA for the CDR3: TGTGCCAGTAGGACTAGCGGTATCAACACCGGGGAGCTGTTTTTT. Translation gives CASRTSGINTGELFF.

The rearrangement joins TRBV27 to TRBJ2-1; TRBD1 is a possible D gene (8 bases). Trimming removed 6 bases at V and 9 bases at J, with 18 bases between. This CDR3 is 14 amino acids long. CDR1 is MNHEY, CDR2 SMNVEV, per germline (reference sequence). The CDR3 protein is CASSLGQGGGEQFF. The CDR3 coding sequence is TGTGCCAGCAGCCTTGGACAGGGCGGGGGTGAGCAGTTCTTC.

The chain employs TRBV5-1 and TRBJ2-2; D unclear. This CDR3 is built from 13 residues. Looked up from germline, CDR1 is SGHRS and CDR2 is YFSETQ. V was trimmed by 0 bases and J by 5 bases, leaving 5 bases between them. CDR3 in amino acids: CASSLGQTGELFF. In DNA, the CDR3 is TGCGCCAGCAGCTTGGGCCAGACCGGGGAGCTGTTTTTT.

This clone came up once. This chain uses TRBV5-1 with TRBJ2-1, with 7 bases identical to TRBD1. The trim removed 3 bases at V and 1 base at J, leaving 4 bases unmatched. The CDR3 runs to 15 residues. CDR1 is SGHRS, CDR2 YFSETQ, per germline. Written as DNA, the CDR3 is TGCGCCAGCAGCTGGGGACAGACTTCCTACAATGAGCAGTTCTTC. Protein sequence: CASSWGQTSYNEQFF.

The chain joins TRBV10-3 to TRBJ2-6; 8 positions agree with TRBD1. Looked up from germline, CDR1 is ENHRY and CDR2 is SYGVKD. The J segment lost 3 bases and the V segment lost 6 bases, leaving 4 bases of the junction unmatched. This CDR3 has 15 amino acids. The DNA for the CDR3 is TGTGCCATCAGACAGGGGGTCGGTGGGGCCAACGTCCTGACTTTC. Encoded protein: CAIRQGVGGANVLTF.

The chain links TRBV29-1 to TRBJ2-7; tentatively, D is TRBD2 (6 bases). In germline, CDR1 is SQVTM, CDR2 ANQGSEA. Trimming stripped 2 bases from V and 7 bases from J, with 24 bases between. The CDR3 extends over 16 amino acids. The CDR3 region is CSVETTASHPRGEQYF. The CDR3 DNA reads TGCAGCGTTGAAACTACTGCGAGCCACCCTCGGGGGGAGCAGTACTTC.

CDR3 sequence: CASSHNRGAERTNEQFF. The CDR3 DNA reads TGTGCCAGCAGCCACAACCGTGGGGCCGAGCGGACCAATGAGCAGTTCTTC. The chain recombines TRBV14 with TRBJ2-1; TRBD1 or TRBD2 may be the D gene (5 bases each). V shed 3 bases and J shed 6 bases, with 21 bases lying between them. The germline V gene has CDR1 SGHDN and CDR2 FVKESK. This CDR3 contains 17 residues.

This chain uses TRBV6-1 with TRBJ2-7; D might be TRBD2 (5 bases). V lost 1 base and J 1 base, leaving 11 bases between the germline ends. The CDR3 totals 15 residues. CDR1 MNHNS and CDR2 SASEGT come from the germline V gene. CDR3 region: CASSEGDYTSYEQYF. In DNA form, the CDR3 reads TGTGCCAGCAGTGAAGGCGACTATACGTCCTACGAGCAGTACTTC.

V is TRBV20-1 and J is TRBJ1-1; D is unclear. The germline V and J ends were trimmed by 6 bases and 3 bases, with 8 bases remaining between them. Germline assignment: CDR1 DFQATT and CDR2 SNEGSKA (reference sequence). The CDR3 is 11 residues long. CDR3 coding DNA: TGCAGTGCCAAGGGCTACACTGAAGCTTTCTTT. Its protein is CSAKGYTEAFF.

This chain connects TRBV28 to TRBJ1-5, with 8 positions matching TRBD1. The CDR3 runs 15 residues. Per germline, CDR1 MDHEN and CDR2 SYDVKM. The V gene end was trimmed by 2 bases and the J gene end by 6 bases; junction bases not matched to a gene: 6. The chain's CDR3 is CASSLTQGAFQPQHF. DNA for the CDR3: TGTGCCAGCAGTTTAACGCAGGGGGCGTTTCAGCCCCAGCATTTT. The full variable domain, rest sourced from reference TRBV28 and TRBJ1-5, is DVKVTQSSRYLVKRTGEKVFLECVQDMDHENMFWYRQDPGLGLRLIYFSYDVKMKEKGDIPEGYSVSREKKERFSLILESASTNQTSMYLCASSLTQGAFQPQHFGDGTRLSIL.

V usage is TRBV6-1 and J usage is TRBJ1-6; the D is unclear. Per germline, CDR1 MNHNS and CDR2 SASEGT. This CDR3 is 15 amino acids long. V gave up 1 base and J gave up 4 bases, with 8 bases separating them. The CDR3 spells CASSEVLQYNSPLHF. CDR3 nucleotide sequence: TGTGCCAGCAGTGAAGTGTTGCAGTATAATTCACCCCTCCACTTT.

The chain is built from TRBV7-9 and TRBJ1-2, with D possibly being TRBD1 (6 bases). Trimming cost V 5 bases and J 3 bases, with 16 bases left between them. Germline values: CDR1 SEHNR, CDR2 FQNEAQ (reference sequence). The CDR3 totals 15 residues. The CDR3: CASSKGGGIHYGYTF. The CDR3 DNA follows: TGTGCCAGCAGCAAAGGGGGGGGGATACACTATGGCTACACCTTC.

The chain employs TRBV19 and TRBJ2-7; possible D gene TRBD2, 6 bases. Deletions cut 1 base from V and 3 bases from J, with 13 bases between. The length of the CDR3 is 15 residues. The germline V gene has CDR1 LNHDA and CDR2 SQIVND (reference sequence). The CDR3 bases are TGTGCCAGTAGTATAGGTCTAGCGAGAGTCTACGAGCAGTACTTC. The encoded protein is CASSIGLARVYEQYF.

In the case of this clone: One junction end disagrees with the germline gene, perhaps due to a read error. For the CDR3, the DNA is TGTGCCAGCAGCTTGCCTAGCCTAGAGGCCCAGTACTTC. Encoded protein: CASSLPSLEAQYF. The chain links TRBV5-4 to TRBJ2-5; D may be TRBD2 (5 bases). The CDR3 totals 13 residues. Per germline, CDR1 SGHNT and CDR2 YYREEE (reference sequence).